This T cell receptor (beta chain) was recorded in a study of T cells in Graves' hyperthyroidism and ophthalmopathy. Regarding the study as a whole: Ophthalmopathy, which appeared later, was predicted by the model a median approximately six months before onset. The blood repertoire included most of the expanded thyroid clonotypes above 0.001.

Comments on this clonotype: Its antigen is still unknown.

V shed 9 bases and J shed 0 bases, with 12 bases lying between them. CDR3 length: 15 residues. Germline loops: CDR1 LNHDA, CDR2 SQIVND (reference sequence). A patient was excluded if there was uncontrolled infection, other autoimmune disease, pregnancy or lactation. Amplified regions were TCR beta CDR3 sequences from RNA transcripts. First-round RT-PCR targeting the TCR CDR3 was performed with the HTBI primer set. TCRdb reprocessed the multiplex PCR reads with MiXCR, giving one entry per CDR3 protein. The sample shows about 640,000 distinct CDR3 sequences, 40% to 55% of them seen only once. What was sequenced was peripheral blood or thyroid tissue (not recorded which). This receptor was obtained from an adult man with Graves' disease, either hyperthyroidism or ophthalmopathy (not recorded which). The gene calls are TRBV19 and TRBJ2-6; D remains ambiguous. This CDR3 reads CASRLGGSGANVLTF. The CDR3 region has the DNA TGTGCCAGCAGGCTAGGCGGCTCTGGGGCCAACGTCCTGACTTTC.